This T cell receptor (beta chain) emerged from a study of graft-versus-host responses after intestinal transplantation. Across the whole study: The recipients all started with anti-thymocyte globulin induction and then took tacrolimus and steroids for around three years. General study points: High graft-versus-host to host-versus-graft T cell clonal ratios marked allografts of patients with graft-donor macrochimerism.

V shed 4 bases and J 7 bases; nucleotides not matched to a gene: 3. CDR1 SGHTA and CDR2 FQGTGA come from the germline V gene. The CDR3 loop spans 13 amino acids. Method: immunoSEQ multiplex PCR; TCRdb's copy keeps in-frame clones and lacks some. The table has 80,000 to 100,000 clones, 85% to 90% seen once; the top ten hold approximately 0.35%. Points on this clone: Its antigen is not identified.

The source material was unstimulated CD4+ T cells sorted from spleen or lymph node cells, sampled before intestinal transplant. The source of this sequence is a human donor who received an intestinal transplant. J is TRBJ1-1 and V is TRBV7-3; 10 nucleotides line up with TRBD1. The CDR3 loop reads CASSSRDRGEAFF. Here the CDR3 DNA reads TGTGCCAGCAGCTCCCGGGACAGGGGTGAAGCTTTCTTT.